This TCR beta chain emerged from a study of T cells in Graves' hyperthyroidism and ophthalmopathy. The study's findings and limits: A model of 13 V-J pairs discriminated ophthalmopathy from stable hyperthyroidism. The blood repertoire included most of the expanded thyroid clonotypes above 0.001.

Only a few counts were recorded for this clonotype. Its target is unknown. Germline lookup yields CDR1 MNHNS and CDR2 SASEGT. The CDR3 covers 12 residues. Trimming stripped 5 bases from V and 5 bases from J, with 10 bases between. RNA transcripts were the template for amplifying TCR beta CDR3 regions. The HTBI set primed first-round TCR CDR3 RT-PCR. TCRdb passed the multiplex PCR reads through MiXCR, listing each CDR3 protein once. In the table there are 450,000 to 650,000 distinct CDR3 sequences, roughly 17% of which are singletons. The receptor was derived from a woman between 18 and 30 years old with Graves' ophthalmopathy. The chain links TRBV6-1 to TRBJ2-7, with D maybe TRBD1 (6 bases). What was sequenced was blood. This chain's CDR3 is CASSNTGHEQYF. The CDR3 DNA reads TGTGCCAGCAGTAATACAGGGCACGAGCAGTACTTC.